Included here is one T cell receptor (beta chain) sequence, with context. Its target is unknown. This CDR3 contains 12 residues. The ends lost 9 bases at V and 8 bases at J; junction bases unmatched: 8. Germline assignment: CDR1 MDHEN and CDR2 SYDVKM. The repertoire was sequenced with immunoSEQ multiplex PCR; TCRdb's copy has only in-frame clones and lacks some. The profile shows 550,000 to 700,000 clones, roughly 72% of them singletons. The data derive from a study of shared clonotypes between healthy human individuals. Points from the study as a whole: The diversity represented, both genetic and in exposure history, was limited by few donors.

The TCR comes from a woman in her 30s in good health. The chain recombines TRBV28 with TRBJ1-2; 8 bases are a match to TRBD1. Sequenced material: memory CD4+ T cells sorted from blood. Sample subset: CD45RA-negative fraction. CDR3 bases: TGTGCCAGTCTGGACAGGGCCTACGGCTACACCTTC. As protein: CASLDRAYGYTF.